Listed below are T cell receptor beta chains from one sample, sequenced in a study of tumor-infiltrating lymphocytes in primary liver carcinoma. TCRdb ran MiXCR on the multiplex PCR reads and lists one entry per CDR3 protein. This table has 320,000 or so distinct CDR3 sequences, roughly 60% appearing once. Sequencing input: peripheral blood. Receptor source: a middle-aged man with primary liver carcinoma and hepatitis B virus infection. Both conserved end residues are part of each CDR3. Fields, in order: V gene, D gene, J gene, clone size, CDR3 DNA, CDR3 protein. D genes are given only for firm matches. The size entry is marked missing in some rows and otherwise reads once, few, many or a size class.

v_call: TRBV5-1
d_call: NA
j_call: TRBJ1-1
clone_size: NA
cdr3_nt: TGCGCCAGCAGCTTTGGCCAGTCAAACCCTGTGGCTTTCTTT
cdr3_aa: CASSFGQSNPVAFF

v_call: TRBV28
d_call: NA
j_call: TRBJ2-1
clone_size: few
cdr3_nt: TGTGCCAGCAGTCCTCGAAATGAGCAGTTCTTC
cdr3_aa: CASSPRNEQFF

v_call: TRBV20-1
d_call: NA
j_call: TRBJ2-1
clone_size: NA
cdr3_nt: TGCAGTGCATGGGCAGGAGGCTACAATGAGCAGTTCTTC
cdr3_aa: CSAWAGGYNEQFF

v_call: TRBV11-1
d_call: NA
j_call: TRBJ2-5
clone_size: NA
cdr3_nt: TGTGACAGCAGCAACAGCCAAGAGACCCAGTACTTC
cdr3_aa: CDSSNSQETQYF

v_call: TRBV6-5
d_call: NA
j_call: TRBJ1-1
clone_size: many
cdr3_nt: TGTGCCAGCAGTTCTTACGGGAACACTGAAGCTTTCTTT
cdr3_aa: CASSSYGNTEAFF

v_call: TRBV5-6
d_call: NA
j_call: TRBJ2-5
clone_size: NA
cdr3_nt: TGTGCCAGCAGCCAGGACAGCCAAGAGACCCAGTACTTC
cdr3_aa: CASSQDSQETQYF

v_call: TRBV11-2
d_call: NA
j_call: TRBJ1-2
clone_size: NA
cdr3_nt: TGTGCCAGCAGTCCCCGGATCCGGAGCTATGGTTACACCTTC
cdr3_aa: CASSPRIRSYGYTF

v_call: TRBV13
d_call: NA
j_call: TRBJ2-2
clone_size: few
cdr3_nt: TGTGCCAGCAGCCCCCGGGGCACCTCGCCCACCGGGGAGCTGTTTTTT
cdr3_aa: CASSPRGTSPTGELFF

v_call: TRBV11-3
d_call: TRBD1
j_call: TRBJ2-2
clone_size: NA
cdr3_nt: TGTGCCAGCAAAGGGACAGTAGACGCCGGGGAGCTGTTTTTT
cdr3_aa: CASKGTVDAGELFF

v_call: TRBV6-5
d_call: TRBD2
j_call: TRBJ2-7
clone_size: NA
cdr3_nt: TGTACCAGCAGTTCTTCAGCGGGAGGAGGCGAGCAGTACTTC
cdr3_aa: CTSSSSAGGGEQYF

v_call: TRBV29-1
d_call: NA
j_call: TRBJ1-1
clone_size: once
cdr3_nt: TGCAGCGCTCAGAGCCAGAAGATCACTGAAGCGTTCTTT
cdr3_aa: CSAQSQKITEAFF

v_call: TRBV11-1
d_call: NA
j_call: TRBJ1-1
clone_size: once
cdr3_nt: TGTGCCAGCAGCTTAGGAGGTGTAAGCTATACTGAAGCTTTCTTC
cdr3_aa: CASSLGGVSYTEAFF

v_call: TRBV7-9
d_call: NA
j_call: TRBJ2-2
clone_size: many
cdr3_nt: TGTGCCAGCGTACCCAGGGTGGGCACCGGGGAGCTGTTTTTT
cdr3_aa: CASVPRVGTGELFF

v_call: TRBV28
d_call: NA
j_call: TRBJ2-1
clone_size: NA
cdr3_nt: TGTGCCAGCAGTTTAAGGGGGAGCTCCTACAATGAGCAGTTCTTC
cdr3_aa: CASSLRGSSYNEQFF

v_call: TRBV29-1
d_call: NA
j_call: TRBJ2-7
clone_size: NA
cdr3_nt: TGCAGCGCCCTGGGAACCAAATTCCCGACCTACGAGCAGAACTTC
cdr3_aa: CSALGTKFPTYEQNF

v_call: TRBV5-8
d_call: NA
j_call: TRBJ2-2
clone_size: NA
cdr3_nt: TGTTCCAGCAGCTTGGGTGAGAGGGGCGACACCGGGGAGCTGTTTTTT
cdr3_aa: CSSSLGERGDTGELFF

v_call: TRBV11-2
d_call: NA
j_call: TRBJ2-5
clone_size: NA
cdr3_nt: TGTGCCAGCAGCTTGGGGGGAGAGACCCATTACTTC
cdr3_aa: CASSLGGETHYF

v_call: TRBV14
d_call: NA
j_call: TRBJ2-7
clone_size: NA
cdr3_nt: TGTGCTAGCAGCCAAGATTTGGAGTCCGAGCAGTACTTC
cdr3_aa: CASSQDLESEQYF

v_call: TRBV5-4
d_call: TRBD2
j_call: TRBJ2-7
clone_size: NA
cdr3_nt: TGTGCCAGCAGCACCCTCCCTAGCGGGAGGGGATACGAGCAGTACTTC
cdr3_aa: CASSTLPSGRGYEQYF

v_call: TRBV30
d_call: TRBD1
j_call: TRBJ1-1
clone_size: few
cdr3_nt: TGTGCCTGGAGTGTTGGGACAGGCACTGAAGCTTTCTTT
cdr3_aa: CAWSVGTGTEAFF

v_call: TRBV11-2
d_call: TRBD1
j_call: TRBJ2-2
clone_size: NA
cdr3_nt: TGTGCCAGCAGCCCATGGACAGGTCGGGGAACCTGGGAGCTGTCTTTT
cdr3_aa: CASSPWTGRGTWELSF

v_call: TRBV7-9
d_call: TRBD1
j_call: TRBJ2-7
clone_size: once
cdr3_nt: TGTGCCAGCAGCTTAGACAGGGGGCGCGGGTACTACGAGCAGTACTTC
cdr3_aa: CASSLDRGRGYYEQYF

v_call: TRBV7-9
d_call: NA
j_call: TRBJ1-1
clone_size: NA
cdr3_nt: TGTGCCAGCAGCTTGGACTACACCCCAGAAGCTTTCTTT
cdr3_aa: CASSLDYTPEAFF

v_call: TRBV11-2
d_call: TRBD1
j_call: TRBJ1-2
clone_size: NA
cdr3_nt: TGTGCCAGCAGCCCCGCGGGCTCAGGGGGCGACTATGGCTACACCTTC
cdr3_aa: CASSPAGSGGDYGYTF

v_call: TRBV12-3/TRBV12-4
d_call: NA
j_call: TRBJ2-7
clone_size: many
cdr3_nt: TGTGCCAGCAGTTTAAACCAGAGGAGGATCTACGAGCAGTACTTC
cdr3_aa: CASSLNQRRIYEQYF

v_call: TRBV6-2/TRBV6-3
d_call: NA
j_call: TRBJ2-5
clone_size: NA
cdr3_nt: TGTGCCAGCTGTTATATCCGTGGGTTCGGAGAGACCCAGTACTTC
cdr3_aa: CASCYIRGFGETQYF

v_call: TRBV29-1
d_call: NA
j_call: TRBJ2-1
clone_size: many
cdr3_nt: TGCAGCGGGAGGCCACGCGCGGGGAATGAGCAGTTCTTC
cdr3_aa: CSGRPRAGNEQFF

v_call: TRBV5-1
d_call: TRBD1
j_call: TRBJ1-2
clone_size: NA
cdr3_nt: TGCGCCAGCAGCCCGGGACAGGGACATGGCTACACCTTC
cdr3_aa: CASSPGQGHGYTF

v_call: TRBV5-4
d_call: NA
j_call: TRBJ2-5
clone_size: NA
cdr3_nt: TGTGCCAGCAGCTTGAAAGGGGGAGAGATCCAGTACTTC
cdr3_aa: CASSLKGGEIQYF

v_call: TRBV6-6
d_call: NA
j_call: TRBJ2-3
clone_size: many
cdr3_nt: TGTGCCAGCAGTTACTCGGCCCCGAGGGTCGGGGACGCAGATACGCAGTATTTT
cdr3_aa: CASSYSAPRVGDADTQYF

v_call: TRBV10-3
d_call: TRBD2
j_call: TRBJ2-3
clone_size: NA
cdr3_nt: TGTGCCACGGGGGGTAGCACAGATACGCACTATTTT
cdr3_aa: CATGGSTDTHYF

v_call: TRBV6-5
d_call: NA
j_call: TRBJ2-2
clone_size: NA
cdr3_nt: TGTGCCAGCAGCCACCGAGGGGGTCCGGTCGGGGAGCTCTTTTTT
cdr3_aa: CASSHRGGPVGELFF

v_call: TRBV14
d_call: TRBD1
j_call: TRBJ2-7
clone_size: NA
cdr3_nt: TGTGCCAGCAGCCAAAGACAGGGGGCTACCCCCTACGAGCAGTACTTC
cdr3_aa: CASSQRQGATPYEQYF

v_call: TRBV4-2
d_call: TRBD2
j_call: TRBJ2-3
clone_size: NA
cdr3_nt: TGTGCCAGCAGCCACTCCTTGCCAGGGCTAGCGGGAGGGACAGATACGCAGTATTTT
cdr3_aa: CASSHSLPGLAGGTDTQYF

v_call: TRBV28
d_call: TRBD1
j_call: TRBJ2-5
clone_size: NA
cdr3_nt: TGTGCCAGCGGGACAGCCAAAGAGACCCAGTACTTC
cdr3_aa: CASGTAKETQYF

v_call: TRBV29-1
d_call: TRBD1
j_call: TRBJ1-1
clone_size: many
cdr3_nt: TGCAGCGGCCGACAGGGGGACACTGAAGCTTTCTTT
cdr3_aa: CSGRQGDTEAFF

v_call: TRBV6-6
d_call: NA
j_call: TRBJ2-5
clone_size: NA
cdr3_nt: TGTGCCAGCAGTTACTTGGATGGAAGACAAGAGACCCAGTACTTC
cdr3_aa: CASSYLDGRQETQYF

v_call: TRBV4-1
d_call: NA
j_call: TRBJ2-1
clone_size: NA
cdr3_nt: TGCGCCAGCAGCCAAGAAACTACCAATGAGCAGTTCTTC
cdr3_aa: CASSQETTNEQFF

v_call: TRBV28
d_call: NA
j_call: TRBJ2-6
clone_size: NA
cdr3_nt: TGTGCCAGCAGACCATATGGCGACTACGACAGGAGTTCTGGGGCCAACGTCCTGACTTTC
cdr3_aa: CASRPYGDYDRSSGANVLTF

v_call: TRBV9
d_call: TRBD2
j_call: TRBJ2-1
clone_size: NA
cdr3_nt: TGTGCCAGCAGCCTAGCGGGGTTCTACTATGAGCAGTTCTTC
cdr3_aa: CASSLAGFYYEQFF

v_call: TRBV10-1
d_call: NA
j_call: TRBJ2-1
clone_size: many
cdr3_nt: TGCGCCAGCAGTGAGTCCGCAGGGTTCCACAATGAGCAGTTCTTC
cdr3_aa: CASSESAGFHNEQFF

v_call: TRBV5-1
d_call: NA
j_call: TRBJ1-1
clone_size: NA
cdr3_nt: TGTGCCAGCAGCCAGGGACAAAACACTGAAGCTTTCTTT
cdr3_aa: CASSQGQNTEAFF

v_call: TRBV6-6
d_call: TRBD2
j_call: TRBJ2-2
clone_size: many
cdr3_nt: TGTGCCAGCAGTCCCGGGGGGGCGAACACCGGGGAGCTGTTTTTT
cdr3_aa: CASSPGGANTGELFF

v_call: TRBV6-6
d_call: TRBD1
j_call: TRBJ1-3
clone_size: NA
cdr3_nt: TGTGCCAGCACCTCGGACAGGGTGCCTGGAAACACCATATATTTT
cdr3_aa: CASTSDRVPGNTIYF

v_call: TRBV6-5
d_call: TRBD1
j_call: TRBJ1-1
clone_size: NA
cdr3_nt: TGTGTCAGCAGTTACGGGACAGGGGGATCTGAAGCTTTCTTC
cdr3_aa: CVSSYGTGGSEAFF

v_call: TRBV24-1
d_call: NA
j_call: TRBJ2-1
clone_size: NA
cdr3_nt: TGTGCCACCAGTGAATCCTTAGCGAGATTACAGTTCTTC
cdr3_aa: CATSESLARLQFF

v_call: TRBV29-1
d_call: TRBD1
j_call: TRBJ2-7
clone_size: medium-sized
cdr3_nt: TGCAGCGTTGAAGTTGGGGACAGTTTTAACTACGAGCAGTACTTC
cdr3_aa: CSVEVGDSFNYEQYF

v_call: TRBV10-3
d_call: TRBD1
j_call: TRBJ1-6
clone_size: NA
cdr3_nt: TGTGCCTCCACAGGGACAGCCGACTATAATTCACCCCTCCACTTT
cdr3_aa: CASTGTADYNSPLHF

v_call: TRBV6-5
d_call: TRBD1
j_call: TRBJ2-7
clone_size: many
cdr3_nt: TGTGCCAGCAGTCATGACAGGGGCCCGTCTGAGCAGTACTTC
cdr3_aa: CASSHDRGPSEQYF

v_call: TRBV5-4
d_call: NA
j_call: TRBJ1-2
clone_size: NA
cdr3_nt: TGTGCCAGCAGAACTAGCGGAGGGGCAGGGGGCTACACCTTC
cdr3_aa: CASRTSGGAGGYTF

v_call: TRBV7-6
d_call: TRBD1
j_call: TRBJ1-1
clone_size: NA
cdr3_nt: TGTGCCAGCAGCTTACAGGGGGCTAGCTCTGAAGCTTTCTTT
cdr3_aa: CASSLQGASSEAFF

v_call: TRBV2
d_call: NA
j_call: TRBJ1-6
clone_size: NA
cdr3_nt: TGTGCCAGCAGACAGCCTGGGAATTCACCCCTCCACTTT
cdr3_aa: CASRQPGNSPLHF

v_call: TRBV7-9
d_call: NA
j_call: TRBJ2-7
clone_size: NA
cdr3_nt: TGTGCCAGCAGCTATAGTGCCTCCTACGAGCAGTACTTC
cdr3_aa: CASSYSASYEQYF

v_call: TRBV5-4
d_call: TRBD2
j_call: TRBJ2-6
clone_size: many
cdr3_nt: TGTGCCAGCAGCGTGGGAGGGGTCACTGGGGCCAACGTCCTGACTTTC
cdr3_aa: CASSVGGVTGANVLTF

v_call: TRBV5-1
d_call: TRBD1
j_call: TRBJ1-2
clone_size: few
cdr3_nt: TGCGCCAGCAGCCCCGACAGGGAGCGGGGCTACACCTTC
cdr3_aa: CASSPDRERGYTF